Below, one T cell receptor beta chain is given with its context. Its antigen is currently unknown. Germline CDR1 MNHEY, CDR2 SVGAGI. The V end was cut by 4 bases, the J end by 0 bases, with 8 bases between. CDR3 size: 14 residues. The data are from a study of memory CD4+ T cells and cytomegalovirus serostatus. Study-level results: Of 150 to 200 reported CMV TCRbeta sequences, under 80 were found in memory CD4+ repertoires.

Authors' methods: After removing out-of-frame reads, over 2 million distinct TCRbeta sequences remained. Only in-frame clones appear in the TCRdb table, and some are missing; sequencing was by immunoSEQ multiplex PCR. D and trimming were read from the DNA, whereas the V and J calls and clone size are those reported in that table. The sample lists tens of thousands of clones, just over 75% occurring once. The sort gate was single viable CD3+CD4+CD8-CD45RO+ cells for memory CD4+ T cells. Serum IgG to CMV pp150, pp28, p38 and p52 defined serostatus. The TCR comes from an adult in good health and CMV-seronegative. The chain couples TRBV6-5 to TRBJ2-3; TRBD1 might be the D (5 bases). Sequencing was performed on memory CD4+ T cells from blood. CDR3 loop: CASSSGSSTDTQYF. The DNA of the CDR3 is TGTGCCAGCAGTTCAGGGTCTAGCACAGATACGCAGTATTTT.